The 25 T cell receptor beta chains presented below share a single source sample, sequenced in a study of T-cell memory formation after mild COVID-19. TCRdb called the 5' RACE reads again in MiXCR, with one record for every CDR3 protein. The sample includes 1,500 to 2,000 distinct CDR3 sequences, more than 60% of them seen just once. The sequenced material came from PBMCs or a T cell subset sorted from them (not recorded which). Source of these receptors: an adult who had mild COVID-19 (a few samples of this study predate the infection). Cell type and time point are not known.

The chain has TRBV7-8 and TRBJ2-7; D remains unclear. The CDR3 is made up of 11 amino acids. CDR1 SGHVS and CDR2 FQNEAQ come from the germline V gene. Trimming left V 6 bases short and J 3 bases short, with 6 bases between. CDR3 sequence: CASSSDYEQYF. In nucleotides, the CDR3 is TGTGCCAGCAGTTCAGACTACGAGCAGTACTTC.

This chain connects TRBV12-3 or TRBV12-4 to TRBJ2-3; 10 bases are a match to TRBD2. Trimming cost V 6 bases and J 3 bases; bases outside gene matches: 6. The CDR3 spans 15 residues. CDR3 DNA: TGTGCCAGCAGCCGTAGCGGGGGGCCGACAGATACGCAGTATTTT. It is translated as CASSRSGGPTDTQYF.

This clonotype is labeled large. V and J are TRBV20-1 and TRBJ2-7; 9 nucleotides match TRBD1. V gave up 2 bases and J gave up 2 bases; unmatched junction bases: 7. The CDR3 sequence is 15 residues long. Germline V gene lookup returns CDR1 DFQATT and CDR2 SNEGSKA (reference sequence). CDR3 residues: CSARSHGTGTYEQYF. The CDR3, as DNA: TGCAGTGCTAGAAGTCATGGGACAGGGACCTACGAGCAGTACTTC.

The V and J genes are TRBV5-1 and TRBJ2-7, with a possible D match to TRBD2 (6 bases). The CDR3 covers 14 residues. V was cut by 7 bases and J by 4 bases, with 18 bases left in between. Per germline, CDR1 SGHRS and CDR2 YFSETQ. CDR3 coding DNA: TGCGCCAGCCAATCCGGGACTCCACCTTACGAGCAGTACTTC. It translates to CASQSGTPPYEQYF.

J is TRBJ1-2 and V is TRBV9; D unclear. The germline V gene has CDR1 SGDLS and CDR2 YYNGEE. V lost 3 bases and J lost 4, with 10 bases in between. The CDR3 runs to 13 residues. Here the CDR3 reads CASSGDPGYGYTF. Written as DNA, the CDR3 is TGTGCCAGCAGCGGTGACCCGGGCTATGGCTACACCTTC. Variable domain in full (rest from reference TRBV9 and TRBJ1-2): DSGVTQTPKHLITATGQRVTLRCSPRSGDLSVYWYQQSLDQGLQFLIQYYNGEERAKGNILERFSAQQFPDLHSELNLSSLELGDSALYFCASSGDPGYGYTFGSGTRLTVV.

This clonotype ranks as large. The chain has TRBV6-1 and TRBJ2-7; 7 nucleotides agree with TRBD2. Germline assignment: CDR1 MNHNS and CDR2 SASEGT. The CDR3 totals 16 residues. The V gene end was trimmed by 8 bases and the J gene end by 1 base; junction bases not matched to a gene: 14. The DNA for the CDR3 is TGTGCCAGCGGGCCCCTGGAGCTAGCGGCTTCCTACGAGCAGTACTTC. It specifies CASGPLELAASYEQYF.

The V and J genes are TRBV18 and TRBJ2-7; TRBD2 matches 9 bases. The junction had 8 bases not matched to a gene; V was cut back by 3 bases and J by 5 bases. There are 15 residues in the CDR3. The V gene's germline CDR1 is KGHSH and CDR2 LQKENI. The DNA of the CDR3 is TGTGCCAGCTCACCCAATAGCGGGAGAGGTAACGAGCAGTACTTC. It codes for CASSPNSGRGNEQYF.

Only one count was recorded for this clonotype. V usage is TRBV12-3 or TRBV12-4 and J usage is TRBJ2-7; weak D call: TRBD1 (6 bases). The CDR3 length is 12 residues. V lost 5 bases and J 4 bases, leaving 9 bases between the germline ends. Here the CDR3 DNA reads TGTGCCAGCAGTACGCAGGGGTACGAGCAGTACTTC. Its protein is CASSTQGYEQYF.

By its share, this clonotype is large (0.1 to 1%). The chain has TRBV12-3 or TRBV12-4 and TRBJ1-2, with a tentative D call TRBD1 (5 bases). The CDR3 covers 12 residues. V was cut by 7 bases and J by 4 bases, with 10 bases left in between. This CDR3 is CASKRDGYGYTF. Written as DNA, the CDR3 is TGTGCCAGCAAACGGGACGGCTATGGCTACACCTTC.

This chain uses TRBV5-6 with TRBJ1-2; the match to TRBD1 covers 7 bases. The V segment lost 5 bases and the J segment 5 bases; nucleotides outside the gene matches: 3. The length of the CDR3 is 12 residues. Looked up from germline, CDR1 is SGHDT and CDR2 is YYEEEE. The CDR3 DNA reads TGTGCCAGCAGTACAGGGGATTATGGCTACACCTTC. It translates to CASSTGDYGYTF.

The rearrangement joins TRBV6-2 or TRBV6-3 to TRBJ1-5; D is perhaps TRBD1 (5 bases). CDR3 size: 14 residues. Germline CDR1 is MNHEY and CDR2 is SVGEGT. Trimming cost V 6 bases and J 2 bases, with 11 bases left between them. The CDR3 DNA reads TGTGCCAGCAGATCACTACAGGGCAATCAGCCCCAGCATTTT. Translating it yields CASRSLQGNQPQHF.

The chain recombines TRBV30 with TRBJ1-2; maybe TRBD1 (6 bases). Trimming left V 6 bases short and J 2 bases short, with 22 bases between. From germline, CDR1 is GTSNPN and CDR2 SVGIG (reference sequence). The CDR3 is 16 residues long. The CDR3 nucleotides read TGTGCCTGCACCCGGGGGCTTAGGGGCGGGAACTATGGCTACACCTTC. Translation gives CACTRGLRGGNYGYTF.

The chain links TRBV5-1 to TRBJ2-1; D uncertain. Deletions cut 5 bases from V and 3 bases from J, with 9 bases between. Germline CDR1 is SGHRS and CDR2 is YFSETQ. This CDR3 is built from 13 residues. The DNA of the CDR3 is TGCGCCAGCAGTCGACGGAGCTACAATGAGCAGTTCTTC. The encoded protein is CASSRRSYNEQFF.

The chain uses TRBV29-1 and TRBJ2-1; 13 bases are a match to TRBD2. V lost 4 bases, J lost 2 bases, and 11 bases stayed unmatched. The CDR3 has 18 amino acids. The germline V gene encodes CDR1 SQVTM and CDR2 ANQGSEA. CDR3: CSVVRLAGGSGTYNEQFF. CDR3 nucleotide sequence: TGCAGCGTTGTAAGACTAGCGGGAGGCTCTGGTACCTACAATGAGCAGTTCTTC.

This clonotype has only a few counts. The CDR3: CASSPGMNTGELFF. CDR3 bases: TGCGCCAGCAGCCCAGGAATGAACACCGGGGAGCTGTTTTTT. The chain links TRBV5-1 to TRBJ2-2; D remains unclear. There are 14 residues in the CDR3. V gave up 4 bases and J gave up 1 base, with 8 bases separating them. Germline lookup yields CDR1 SGHRS and CDR2 YFSETQ.

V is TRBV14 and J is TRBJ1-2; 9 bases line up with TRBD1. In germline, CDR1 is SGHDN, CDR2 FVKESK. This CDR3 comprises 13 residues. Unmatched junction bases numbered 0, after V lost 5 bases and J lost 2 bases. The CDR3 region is CASSGTGNYGYTF. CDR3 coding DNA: TGTGCCAGCAGCGGGACAGGGAACTATGGCTACACCTTC. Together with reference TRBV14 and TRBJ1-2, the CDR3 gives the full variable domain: EAGVTQFPSHSVIEKGQTVTLRCDPISGHDNLYWYRRVMGKEIKFLLHFVKESKQDESGMPNNRFLAERTGGTYSTLKVQPAELEDSGVYFCASSGTGNYGYTFGSGTRLTVV.

As DNA, the CDR3 is TGTGCCAGCAGTGAAGTCTTCTACGAGCAGTACTTC. The encoded protein is CASSEVFYEQYF. This chain joins TRBV2 and TRBJ2-7, with D unresolved. The CDR3 length is 12 residues. Trimming removed 1 base at V and 3 bases at J, with 4 bases between. Germline lookup yields CDR1 SNHLY and CDR2 FYNNEI.

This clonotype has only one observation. CDR3 sequence: CSARVPGQGDEQYF. CDR3 coding DNA: TGCAGTGCTAGAGTCCCGGGACAGGGAGACGAGCAGTACTTC. This chain connects TRBV20-1 to TRBJ2-7; 9 bases align to TRBD1. The germline V gene has CDR1 DFQATT and CDR2 SNEGSKA (reference sequence). V was pared by 1 base and J by 5 bases, with 6 bases of the junction left unmatched. The CDR3 totals 14 residues.

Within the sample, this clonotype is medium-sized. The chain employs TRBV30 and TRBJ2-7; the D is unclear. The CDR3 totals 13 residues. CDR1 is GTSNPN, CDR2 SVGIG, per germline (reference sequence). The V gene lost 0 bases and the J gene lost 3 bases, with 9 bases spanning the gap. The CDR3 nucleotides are TGTGCCTGGAGTGTTTCCCTAATCTACGAGCAGTACTTC. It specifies CAWSVSLIYEQYF.

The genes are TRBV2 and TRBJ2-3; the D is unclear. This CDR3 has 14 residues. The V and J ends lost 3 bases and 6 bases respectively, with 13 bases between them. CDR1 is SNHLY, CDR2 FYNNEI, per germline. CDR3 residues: CASSDSSSDDTQYF. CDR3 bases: TGTGCCAGCAGTGATTCAAGCAGTGATGATACGCAGTATTTT.

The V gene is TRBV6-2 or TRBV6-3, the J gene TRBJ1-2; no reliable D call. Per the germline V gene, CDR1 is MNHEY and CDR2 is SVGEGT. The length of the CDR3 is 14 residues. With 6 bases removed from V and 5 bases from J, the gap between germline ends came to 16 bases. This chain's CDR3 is CASRLPGPRYGYTF. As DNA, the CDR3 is TGTGCCAGCAGATTGCCCGGACCTCGTTATGGCTACACCTTC.

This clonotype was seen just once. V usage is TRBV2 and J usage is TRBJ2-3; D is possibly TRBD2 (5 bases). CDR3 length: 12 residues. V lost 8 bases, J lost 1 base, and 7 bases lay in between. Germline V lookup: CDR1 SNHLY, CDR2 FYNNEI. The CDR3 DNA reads TGTGCCAGCGAGGGCGGCACAGATACGCAGTATTTT. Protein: CASEGGTDTQYF.

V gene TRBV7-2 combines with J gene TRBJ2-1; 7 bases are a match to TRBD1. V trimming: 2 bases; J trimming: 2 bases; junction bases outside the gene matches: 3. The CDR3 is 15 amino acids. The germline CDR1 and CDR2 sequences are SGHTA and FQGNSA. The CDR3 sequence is CASSLYRGAYNEQFF. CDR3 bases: TGTGCCAGCAGCTTATACAGGGGAGCCTACAATGAGCAGTTCTTC.

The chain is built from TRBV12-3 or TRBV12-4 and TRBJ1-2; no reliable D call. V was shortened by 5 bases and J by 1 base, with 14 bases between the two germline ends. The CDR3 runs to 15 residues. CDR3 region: CASSLKYGVNYGYTF. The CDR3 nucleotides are TGTGCCAGCAGTCTGAAATACGGGGTTAACTATGGCTACACCTTC.

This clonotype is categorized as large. CDR3 sequence reads: CASSAGHSPLHF. The CDR3 DNA follows: TGTGCCAGCAGTGCTGGTCATTCACCCCTCCACTTT. This chain uses TRBV6-1 with TRBJ1-6; D unclear. Trimming removed 4 bases at V and 8 bases at J, with 6 bases between. The CDR3 length is 12 residues. Germline V gives CDR1 MNHNS, CDR2 SASEGT.